The TCR beta chain under discussion was sequenced for a study of T cells in tuberculosis. Study context: Samples predate treatment or fall within its first 7 days. Study-wide findings and caveats: Smaller distances to GMM-specific TCRs suggested their expansion in active tuberculosis. Smaller alpha distances in active tuberculosis partly reflected shorter CDR3-alpha lengths.

Sequenced by immunoSEQ multiplex PCR; TCRdb stores in-frame clones only, minus some. The sample includes fewer than 40,000 clones, 85% to 95% of them seen just once. Looked up from germline, CDR1 is MNHEY and CDR2 is SVGAGI. The CDR3 is 14 residues long. This clone was counted once. Its target is not known. Noted time point: new active TB diagnosis, blood taken before or within 7 days of starting treatment. The source material was PBMCs, sampled at tuberculosis diagnosis. The chain carries TRBV6-5 and TRBJ2-5, with 10 bases aligning to TRBD1. The better agreement between TRBJ2-7 and the DNA end casts doubt on the J call. This clonotype was sampled from an adult with tuberculosis. CDR3 nucleotide sequence: TGTGCCAGCAGTCAACGACAGGGGGCCGCCGAGCAGTACTTC. As protein: CASSQRQGAAEQYF.